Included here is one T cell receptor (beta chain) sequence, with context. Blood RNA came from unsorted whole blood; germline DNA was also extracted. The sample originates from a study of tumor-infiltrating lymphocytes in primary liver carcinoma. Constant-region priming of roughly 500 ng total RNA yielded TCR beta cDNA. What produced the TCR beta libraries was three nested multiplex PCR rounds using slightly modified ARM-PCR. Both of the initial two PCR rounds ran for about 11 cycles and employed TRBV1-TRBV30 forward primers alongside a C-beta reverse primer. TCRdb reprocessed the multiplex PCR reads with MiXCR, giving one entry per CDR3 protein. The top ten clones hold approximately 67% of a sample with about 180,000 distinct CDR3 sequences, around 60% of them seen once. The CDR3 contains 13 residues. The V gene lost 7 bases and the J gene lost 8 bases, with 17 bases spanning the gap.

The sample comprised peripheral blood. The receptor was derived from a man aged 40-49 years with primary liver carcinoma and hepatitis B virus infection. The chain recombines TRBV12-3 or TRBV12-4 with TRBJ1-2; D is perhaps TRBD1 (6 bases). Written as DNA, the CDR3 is TGTGCCAGCATCACCTGGGGGGCTTTGGGCTACACCTTC. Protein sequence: CASITWGALGYTF.